Presented here are 26 T cell receptor beta chains from one specimen sequenced in a study of blood T cell repertoires in COVID-19. The method was immunoSEQ multiplex PCR; TCRdb's version includes in-frame clones alone and lacks a portion of them. The data hold almost 400,000 clones, with 70% to 90% observed a single time. The sequenced material came from peripheral blood. The receptors come from a woman in her fifties or sixties with COVID-19, enrolled during active disease.

The chain has TRBV27 and TRBJ2-1; 10 bases fit TRBD2. CDR1 MNHEY and CDR2 SMNVEV come from the germline V gene (reference sequence). This CDR3 spans 15 amino acids. V dropped 10 bases and J dropped 5; count of bases not matched to a gene: 11. In DNA, the CDR3 is TGTGCCACCTATAAATGGACTAGCGGAAACAATGAGCAGTTCTTC. This codes for CATYKWTSGNNEQFF.

The chain has TRBV11-2 and TRBJ2-4, with D possibly TRBD1 on 5 matching bases. Germline assignment: CDR1 SGHAT and CDR2 FQNNGV. V was trimmed by 2 bases and J by 8 bases, leaving 13 bases between them. The CDR3 loop spans 14 amino acids. In nucleotides, the CDR3 is TGTGCCAGCAGCTTATCAGGGTCTAGGGACATTCAGTACTTC. As protein: CASSLSGSRDIQYF.

This clone was counted a single time. The chain has TRBV4-2 and TRBJ2-1, with 10 bases aligning to TRBD2. V shed 1 base and J 2 bases; nucleotides not matched to a gene: 2. The germline V gene has CDR1 LGHNA and CDR2 YNFKEQ. CDR3 length: 16 residues. CDR3 coding DNA: TGTGCCAGCAGCCAAGGGCTAGCGGGGGCCTACAATGAGCAGTTCTTC. Encoded protein: CASSQGLAGAYNEQFF.

The chain recombines TRBV7-3 with TRBJ1-1, with D maybe TRBD1 (5 bases). The germline V gene has CDR1 SGHTA and CDR2 FQGTGA. The germline V and J ends were trimmed by 3 bases and 4 bases, with 9 bases remaining between them. The CDR3 is 13 amino acids. The chain's CDR3 is CASSFREGTEAFF. In nucleotides, the CDR3 is TGTGCCAGCAGCTTCAGGGAAGGCACTGAAGCTTTCTTT.

This rearrangement joins TRBV4-1 to TRBJ1-5; 9 bases are shared with TRBD1. The length of the CDR3 is 16 residues. V gave up 3 bases and J gave up 7 bases; unmatched junction bases: 10. Germline V gene data show CDR1 as MGHRA and CDR2 as YSYEKL. The CDR3 nucleotides are TGCGCCAGCAGCCACACCCTTACGGGACAGGGACAGCCCCAGCATTTT. Translating gives CASSHTLTGQGQPQHF.

CDR3 nucleotide sequence: TGTGCCAGCAGTTACTCGGCGACAGGGATAAATGGCTACACCTTC. It translates to CASSYSATGINGYTF. The chain recombines TRBV6-5 with TRBJ1-2; 7 positions match TRBD1. The CDR3 is made up of 15 amino acids. V trimming: 0 bases; J trimming: 6 bases; junction bases outside the gene matches: 7. Germline V lookup: CDR1 MNHEY, CDR2 SVGAGI.

This chain joins TRBV5-1 and TRBJ1-1; 7 nucleotides match TRBD1. Germline CDR1 SGHRS, CDR2 YFSETQ. The trim removed 4 bases at V and 5 bases at J, leaving 5 bases unmatched. The CDR3 length is 13 residues. This CDR3 reads CASSRTDRTEAFF. CDR3 coding DNA: TGCGCCAGCAGCCGAACGGACAGGACTGAAGCTTTCTTT.

V is TRBV2 and J is TRBJ1-1, with a weak D call TRBD1 (5 bases). The length of the CDR3 is 13 residues. Germline CDR1 SNHLY, CDR2 FYNNEI. V lost 7 bases to trimming and J lost 0 bases, with 9 bases between them. This CDR3 is CASKTDMNTEAFF. The CDR3 region has the DNA TGTGCCAGCAAGACAGACATGAACACTGAAGCTTTCTTT.

The J gene is TRBJ2-7, the V gene TRBV28; TRBD2 might be the D (6 bases). Germline V gene sequence: CDR1 MDHEN, CDR2 SYDVKM. Trimming took off 1 base at V and 6 bases at J, with 7 bases between the two ends. The CDR3 loop spans 12 amino acids. In DNA, the CDR3 is TGTGCCAGCAGTTTATTGGGGGGCGAGCAGTACTTC. Protein product: CASSLLGGEQYF. Filled out from reference TRBV28 and TRBJ2-7, the complete variable domain reads DVKVTQSSRYLVKRTGEKVFLECVQDMDHENMFWYRQDPGLGLRLIYFSYDVKMKEKGDIPEGYSVSREKKERFSLILESASTNQTSMYLCASSLLGGEQYFGPGTRLTVT.

The genes are TRBV2 and TRBJ1-5; the D is unclear. Trimming stripped 1 base from V and 0 bases from J, with 4 bases between. The CDR3 is 14 residues long. Germline V gives CDR1 SNHLY, CDR2 FYNNEI. This chain's CDR3 is CASSEGSSNQPQHF. CDR3 DNA sequence: TGTGCCAGCAGTGAAGGGAGTAGCAATCAGCCCCAGCATTTT.

This chain connects TRBV15 to TRBJ1-2, with TRBD1 matching 10 bases. This CDR3 spans 14 amino acids. The junction had 0 bases not matched to a gene; V was cut back by 3 bases and J by 2 bases. The germline V gene encodes CDR1 LNHNV and CDR2 YYDKDF (reference sequence). The CDR3: CATSRDRGNYGYTF. The CDR3, as DNA: TGTGCCACCAGCAGGGACAGGGGGAACTATGGCTACACCTTC. Variable domain in full (rest from reference TRBV15 and TRBJ1-2): DAMVIQNPRYQVTQFGKPVTLSCSQTLNHNVMYWYQQKSSQAPKLLFHYYDKDFNNEADTPDNFQSRRPNTSFCFLDIRSPGLGDTAMYLCATSRDRGNYGYTFGSGTRLTVV.

The chain joins TRBV28 to TRBJ2-7, with 7 bases that match TRBD2. This CDR3 contains 16 residues. With 2 bases clipped from V and 0 bases from J, the junction kept 7 bases outside the gene matches. CDR1 and CDR2 from the germline V gene are MDHEN and SYDVKM. The CDR3 region is CASSLLPLAGSYEQYF. In DNA form, the CDR3 reads TGTGCCAGCAGTTTACTCCCCTTAGCGGGCTCCTACGAGCAGTACTTC.

This clone came up a few times. The chain has TRBV10-1 and TRBJ2-2; D is possibly TRBD1 (5 bases). CDR1 and CDR2 from the germline V gene are WNHNN and SYGVQD (reference sequence). The ends were cut back, 5 bases at V and 4 bases at J, with 11 bases in the middle. The length of the CDR3 is 14 residues. As DNA, the CDR3 is TGCGCCAGCAGTACGACAGCGACCACCGGGGAGCTGTTTTTT. Translation: CASSTTATTGELFF.

The J gene is TRBJ2-7, the V gene TRBV6-5, with a weak D call TRBD2 (6 bases). This CDR3 spans 11 amino acids. Looked up from germline, CDR1 is MNHEY and CDR2 is SVGAGI. Trimming removed 7 bases at V and 9 bases at J, with 13 bases between. In nucleotides, the CDR3 is TGTGCCAGCAAGGGGTTTAGCGGGCAGTACTTC. This translates into CASKGFSGQYF.

This chain uses TRBV6-5 with TRBJ2-4; D is possibly TRBD2 (7 bases). There are 14 residues in the CDR3. Between the trimmed V and J ends, which lost 5 bases and 7 bases, there was a span of 15 bases. Germline V gene lookup returns CDR1 MNHEY and CDR2 SVGAGI. Written as DNA, the CDR3 is TGTGCCAGCAGTCACCTAGGGGGGGTGAACATTCAGTACTTC. Translating gives CASSHLGGVNIQYF.

V usage is TRBV5-6 and J usage is TRBJ2-1; D possibly corresponds to TRBD2 (5 bases). The CDR3 has 11 residues. CDR1 is SGHDT, CDR2 YYEEEE, per germline. V was cut by 2 bases and J by 10 bases, with 7 bases left in between. This CDR3 reads CASSFGEEQFF. In nucleotides, the CDR3 is TGTGCCAGCAGCTTCGGGGAGGAGCAGTTCTTC.

The chain combines TRBV6-5 with TRBJ2-2; a weak D match, TRBD1 (5 bases). Per germline, CDR1 MNHEY and CDR2 SVGAGI. Trimming removed 8 bases at V and 5 bases at J, with 15 bases between. The CDR3 is 14 amino acids. DNA of the CDR3: TGTGCCAGCGCCCAAGGGGCAGAGACCGGGGAGCTGTTTTTT. This codes for CASAQGAETGELFF.

The CDR3 bases are TGTGCCAGCAGCCATGGGGCTTCTAGCGGGGGGGTTCGAGGTGAGACCCAGTACTTC. Its translation: CASSHGASSGGVRGETQYF. V is TRBV7-6 and J is TRBJ2-5, with 12 bases fitting TRBD2. CDR1 SGHVS and CDR2 FNYEAQ come from the germline V gene. V was clipped by 5 bases and J by 5 bases; unmatched bases: 18. The CDR3 is 19 amino acids.

This rearrangement joins TRBV6-6 to TRBJ1-2; 9 nucleotides agree with TRBD1. From germline, CDR1 is MNHNY and CDR2 SVGAGI (reference sequence). The CDR3 extends over 15 amino acids. The J segment lost 3 bases and the V segment lost 6 bases, leaving 8 bases of the junction unmatched. CDR3 coding DNA: TGTGCCAGCAGCGCTTTACAGGGGGCTGACTATGGCTACACCTTC. It codes for CASSALQGADYGYTF.

The chain is built from TRBV6-5 and TRBJ2-1, with D possibly matching TRBD2 (5 bases). V was clipped by 6 bases and J by 8 bases, with 23 bases between them. CDR3 size: 16 residues. Germline CDR1 and CDR2: MNHEY and SVGAGI. CDR3 loop: CASRYQLSLTGYEQFF. DNA for the CDR3: TGTGCCAGCAGATACCAACTTTCACTTACGGGGTATGAGCAGTTCTTC.

This chain uses TRBV18 with TRBJ1-1, with a weak D call TRBD1 (5 bases). V lost 3 bases, J lost 4 bases, and 9 bases lay in between. CDR3 length: 13 amino acids. The V gene's germline CDR1 is KGHSH and CDR2 LQKENI. The CDR3 here is CASSPQGRTEAFF. The CDR3 DNA sequence: TGTGCCAGCTCACCCCAGGGTCGCACTGAAGCTTTCTTT. Looking up the rest from reference TRBV18 and TRBJ1-1 gives the full variable domain: NAGVMQNPRHLVRRRGQEARLRCSPMKGHSHVYWYRQLPEEGLKFMVYLQKENIIDESGMPKERFSAEFPKEGPSILRIQQVVRGDSAAYFCASSPQGRTEAFFGQGTRLTVV.

The rearrangement uses TRBV4-1 and TRBJ2-5; 9 bases are shared with TRBD2. In germline, CDR1 is MGHRA, CDR2 YSYEKL. V shed 1 base and J 4 bases; nucleotides not matched to a gene: 7. This CDR3 region has 16 residues. The CDR3 DNA sequence: TGCGCCAGCAGCCAAGGTTGGAATAGCGGGGGAGAGACCCAGTACTTC. Translated: CASSQGWNSGGETQYF.

CDR3 amino acids: CATGEGRNTEAFF. CDR3 nucleotides: TGTGCCACCGGGGAGGGACGGAACACTGAAGCTTTCTTT. J is TRBJ1-1 and V is TRBV10-3; perhaps TRBD1 as D (5 bases). Trimming took off 10 bases at V and 1 base at J, with 13 bases between the two ends. Per the germline V gene, CDR1 is ENHRY and CDR2 is SYGVKD. The CDR3 loop spans 13 amino acids.

CDR3: CASSIQGEKLFF. CDR3 DNA sequence: TGTGCCAGCAGCATACAGGGCGAAAAACTGTTTTTT. This rearrangement joins TRBV7-9 to TRBJ1-4; D is possibly TRBD1 (6 bases). Deletions cut 5 bases from V and 8 bases from J, with 9 bases between. Germline values: CDR1 SEHNR, CDR2 FQNEAQ (reference sequence). CDR3 length: 12 amino acids.

The chain couples TRBV6-4 to TRBJ1-2, with a weak D call TRBD1 (5 bases). Germline lookup yields CDR1 MRHNA and CDR2 SNTAGT. V was pared by 0 bases and J by 5 bases, with 13 bases between. The CDR3 is made up of 15 amino acids. CDR3 sequence reads: CASSDSGVGHYGYTF. The CDR3 DNA is TGTGCCAGCAGTGACTCAGGGGTCGGACATTATGGCTACACCTTC.

This chain joins TRBV3-1 (or the pseudogene TRBV3-2) and TRBJ2-5; 8 bases are shared with TRBD2. J was trimmed by 2 bases and V by 3 bases; bases with no gene match: 5. The germline V gene encodes CDR1 LGHDT and CDR2 YNNKEL (reference sequence). The CDR3 loop spans 15 amino acids. CDR3 bases: TGTGCCAGCAGCCATGCGGGGGGACCGCAAGAGACCCAGTACTTC. Residues: CASSHAGGPQETQYF.